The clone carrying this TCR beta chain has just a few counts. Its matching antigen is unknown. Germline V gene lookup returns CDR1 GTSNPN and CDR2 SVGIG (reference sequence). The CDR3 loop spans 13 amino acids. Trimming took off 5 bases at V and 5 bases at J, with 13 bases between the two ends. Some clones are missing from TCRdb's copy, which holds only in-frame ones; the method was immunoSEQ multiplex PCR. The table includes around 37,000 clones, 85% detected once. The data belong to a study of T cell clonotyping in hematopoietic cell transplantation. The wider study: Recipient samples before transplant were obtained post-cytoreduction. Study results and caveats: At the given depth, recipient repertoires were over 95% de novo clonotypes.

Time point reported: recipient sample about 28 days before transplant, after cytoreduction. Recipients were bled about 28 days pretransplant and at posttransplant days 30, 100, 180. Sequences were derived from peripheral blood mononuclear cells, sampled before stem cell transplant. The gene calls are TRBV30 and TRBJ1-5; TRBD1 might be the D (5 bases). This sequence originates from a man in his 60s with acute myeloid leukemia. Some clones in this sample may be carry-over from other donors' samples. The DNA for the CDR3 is TGTGCCTGGGCCTCCGGGGCGGATCAGCCCCAGCATTTT. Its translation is CAWASGADQPQHF. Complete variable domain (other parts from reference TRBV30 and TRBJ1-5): SQTIHQWPATLVQPVGSPLSLECTVEGTSNPNLYWYRQAAGRGLQLLFYSVGIGQISSEVPQNLSASRPQDRQFILSSKKLLLSDSGFYLCAWASGADQPQHFGDGTRLSIL.